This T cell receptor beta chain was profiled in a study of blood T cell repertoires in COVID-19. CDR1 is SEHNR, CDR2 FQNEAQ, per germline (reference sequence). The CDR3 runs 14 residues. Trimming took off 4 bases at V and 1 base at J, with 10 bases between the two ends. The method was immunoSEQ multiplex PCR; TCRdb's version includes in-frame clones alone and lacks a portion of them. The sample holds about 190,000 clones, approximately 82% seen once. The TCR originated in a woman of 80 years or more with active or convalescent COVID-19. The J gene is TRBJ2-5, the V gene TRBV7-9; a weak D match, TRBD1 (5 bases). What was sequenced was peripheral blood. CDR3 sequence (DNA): TGTGCCAGCAGCTACCGACAGACCCAAGAGACCCAGTACTTC. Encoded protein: CASSYRQTQETQYF.